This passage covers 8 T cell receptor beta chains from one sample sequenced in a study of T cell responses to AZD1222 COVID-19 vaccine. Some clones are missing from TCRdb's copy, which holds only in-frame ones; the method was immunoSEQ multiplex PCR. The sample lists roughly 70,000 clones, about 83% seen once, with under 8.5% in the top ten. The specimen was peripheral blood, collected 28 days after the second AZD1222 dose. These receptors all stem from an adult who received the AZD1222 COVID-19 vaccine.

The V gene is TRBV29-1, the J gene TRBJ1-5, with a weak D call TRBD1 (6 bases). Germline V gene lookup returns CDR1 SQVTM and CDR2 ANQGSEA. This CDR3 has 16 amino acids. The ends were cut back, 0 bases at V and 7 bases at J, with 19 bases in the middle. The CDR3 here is CSVEDPNAQGGQPQHF. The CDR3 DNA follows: TGCAGCGTTGAAGATCCTAACGCACAGGGTGGACAGCCCCAGCATTTT.

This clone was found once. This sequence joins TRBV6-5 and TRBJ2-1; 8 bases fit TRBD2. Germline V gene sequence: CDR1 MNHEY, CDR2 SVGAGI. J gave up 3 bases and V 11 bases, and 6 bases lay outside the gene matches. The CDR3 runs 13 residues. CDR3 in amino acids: CAGTSGNYNEQFF. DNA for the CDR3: TGTGCCGGAACTAGCGGTAACTACAATGAGCAGTTCTTC.

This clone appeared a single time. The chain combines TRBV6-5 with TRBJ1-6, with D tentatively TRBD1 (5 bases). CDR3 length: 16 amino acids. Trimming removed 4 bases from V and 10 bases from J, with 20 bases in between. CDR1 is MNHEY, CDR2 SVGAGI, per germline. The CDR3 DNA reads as TGTGCCAGCAGTTTCCCCCGCGGGGGGGAGAACTCACCCCTCCACTTT. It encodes CASSFPRGGENSPLHF.

The CDR3 DNA sequence: TGTGCCAGCAGCCAAGCGGGGGGGTTCAATGAGCAGTTCTTC. This codes for CASSQAGGFNEQFF. The V call is TRBV14, the J call TRBJ2-1; 8 nucleotides align to TRBD2. V was pared by 1 base and J by 6 bases, with 2 bases of the junction left unmatched. CDR1 and CDR2 from the germline V gene are SGHDN and FVKESK. This CDR3 is 14 amino acids long.

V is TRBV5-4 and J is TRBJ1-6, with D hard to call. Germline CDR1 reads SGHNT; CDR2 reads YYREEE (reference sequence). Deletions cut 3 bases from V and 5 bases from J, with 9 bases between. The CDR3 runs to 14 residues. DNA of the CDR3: TGTGCCAGCAGCTCGGGCTTGAATAATTCACCCCTCCACTTT. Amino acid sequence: CASSSGLNNSPLHF.

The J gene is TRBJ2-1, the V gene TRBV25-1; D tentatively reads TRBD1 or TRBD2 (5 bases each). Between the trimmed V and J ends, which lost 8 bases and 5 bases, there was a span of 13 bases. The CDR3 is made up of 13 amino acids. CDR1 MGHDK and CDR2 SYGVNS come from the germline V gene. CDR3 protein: CASQRGTHNEQFF. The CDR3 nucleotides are TGTGCCAGCCAGAGAGGGACCCACAATGAGCAGTTCTTC.

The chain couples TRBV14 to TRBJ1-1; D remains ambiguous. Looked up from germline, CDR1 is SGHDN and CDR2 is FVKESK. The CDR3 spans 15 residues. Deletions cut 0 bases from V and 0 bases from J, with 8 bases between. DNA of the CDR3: TGTGCCAGCAGCCAAGACCCGACGGTGAACACTGAAGCTTTCTTT. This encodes CASSQDPTVNTEAFF.

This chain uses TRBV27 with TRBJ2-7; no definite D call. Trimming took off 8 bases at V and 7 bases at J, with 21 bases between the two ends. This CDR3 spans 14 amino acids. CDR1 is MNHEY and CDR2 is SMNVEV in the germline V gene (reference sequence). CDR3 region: CASPNGRWVGEQYF. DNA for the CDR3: TGTGCCAGCCCTAACGGACGGTGGGTTGGGGAGCAGTACTTC.